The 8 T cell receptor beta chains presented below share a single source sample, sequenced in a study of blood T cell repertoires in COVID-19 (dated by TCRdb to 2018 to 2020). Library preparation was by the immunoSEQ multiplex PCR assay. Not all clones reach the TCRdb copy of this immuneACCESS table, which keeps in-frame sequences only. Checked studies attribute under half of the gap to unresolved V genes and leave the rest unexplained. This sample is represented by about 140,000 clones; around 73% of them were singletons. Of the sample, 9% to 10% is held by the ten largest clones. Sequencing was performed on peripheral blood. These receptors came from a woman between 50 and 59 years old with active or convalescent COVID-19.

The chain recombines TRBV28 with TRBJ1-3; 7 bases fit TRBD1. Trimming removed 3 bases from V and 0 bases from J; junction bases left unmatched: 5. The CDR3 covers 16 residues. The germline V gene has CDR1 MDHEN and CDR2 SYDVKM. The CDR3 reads CASSFGQGGSGNTIYF. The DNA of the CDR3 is TGTGCCAGCAGTTTCGGCCAGGGGGGCTCTGGAAACACCATATATTTT.

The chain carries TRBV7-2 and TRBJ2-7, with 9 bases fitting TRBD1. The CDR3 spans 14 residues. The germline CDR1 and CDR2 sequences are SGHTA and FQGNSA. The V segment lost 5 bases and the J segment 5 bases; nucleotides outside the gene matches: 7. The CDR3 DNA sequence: TGTGCCAGCAGCCCGACCCGGGACAGGGACGAGCAGTACTTC. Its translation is CASSPTRDRDEQYF. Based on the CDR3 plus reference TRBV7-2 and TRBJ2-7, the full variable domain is GAGVSQSPSNKVTEKGKDVELRCDPISGHTALYWYRQSLGQGLEFLIYFQGNSAPDKSGLPSDRFSAERTGGSVSTLTIQRTQQEDSAVYLCASSPTRDRDEQYFGPGTRLTVT.

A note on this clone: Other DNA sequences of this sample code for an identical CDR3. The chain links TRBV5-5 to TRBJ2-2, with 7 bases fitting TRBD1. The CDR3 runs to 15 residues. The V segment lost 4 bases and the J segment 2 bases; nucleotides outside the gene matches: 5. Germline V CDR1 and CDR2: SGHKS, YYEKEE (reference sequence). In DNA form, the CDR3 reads TGTGCCAGCAGCACACGGGACAGTAACACCGGGGAGCTGTTTTTT. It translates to CASSTRDSNTGELFF. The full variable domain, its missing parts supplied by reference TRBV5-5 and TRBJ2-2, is DAGVTQSPTHLIKTRGQQVTLRCSPISGHKSVSWYQQVLGQGPQFIFQYYEKEERGRGNFPDRFSARQFPNYSSELNVNALLLGDSALYLCASSTRDSNTGELFFGEGSRLTVL.

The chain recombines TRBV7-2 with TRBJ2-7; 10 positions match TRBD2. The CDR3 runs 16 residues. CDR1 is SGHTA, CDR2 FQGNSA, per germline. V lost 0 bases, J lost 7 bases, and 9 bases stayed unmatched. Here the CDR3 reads CASSLARAGGPREQYF. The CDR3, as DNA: TGTGCCAGCAGCTTAGCCCGAGCGGGGGGGCCGAGGGAGCAGTACTTC.

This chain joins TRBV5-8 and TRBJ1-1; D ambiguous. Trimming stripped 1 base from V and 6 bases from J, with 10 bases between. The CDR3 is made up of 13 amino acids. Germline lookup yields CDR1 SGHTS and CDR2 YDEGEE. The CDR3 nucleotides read TGTGCCAGCAGCTTGATCGGGGTCCCTGAAGCTTTCTTT. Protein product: CASSLIGVPEAFF.

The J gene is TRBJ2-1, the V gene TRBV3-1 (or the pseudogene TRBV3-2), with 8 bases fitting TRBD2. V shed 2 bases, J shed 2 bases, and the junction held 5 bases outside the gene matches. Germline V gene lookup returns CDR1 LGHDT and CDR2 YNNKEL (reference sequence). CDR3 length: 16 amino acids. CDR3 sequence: CASSQTGTRAYNEQFF. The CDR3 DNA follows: TGTGCCAGCAGCCAAACCGGGACTAGGGCCTACAATGAGCAGTTCTTC.

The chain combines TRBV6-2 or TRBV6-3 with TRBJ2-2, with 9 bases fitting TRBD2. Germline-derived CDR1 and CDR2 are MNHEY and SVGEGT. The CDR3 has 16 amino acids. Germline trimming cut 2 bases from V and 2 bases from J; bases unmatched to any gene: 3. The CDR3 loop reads CASSYRLAGNTGELFF. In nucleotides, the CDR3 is TGTGCCAGCAGTTACCGTCTAGCGGGAAACACCGGGGAGCTGTTTTTT.

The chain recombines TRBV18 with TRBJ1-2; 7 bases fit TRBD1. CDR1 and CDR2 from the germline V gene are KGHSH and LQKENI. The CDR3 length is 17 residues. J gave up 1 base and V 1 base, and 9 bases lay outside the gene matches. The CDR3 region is CASSPLSGTALNYGYTF. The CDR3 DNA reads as TGTGCCAGCTCACCACTTTCCGGGACAGCTCTTAACTATGGCTACACCTTC.